Here is one T cell receptor (beta chain) with its context. Its antigen is as yet unknown. This sample is drawn from a study of cytomegalovirus exposure and HLA in healthy donors. Study-level information: The approximately 710 first-cohort repertoires and the 95 to 150 validation repertoires shared the same platform, a later analysis reported.

Germline lookup yields CDR1 SGHTA and CDR2 FQGNSA. V trimming: 1 base; J trimming: 3 bases; junction bases outside the gene matches: 2. The CDR3 has 14 amino acids. Profiled with immunoSEQ multiplex PCR; TCRdb holds only in-frame clones, not every one. In the table there are about 150,000 clones, about 80% of which are singletons. Study-wide results and limits: Confirmation in vitro established that a few CMV-associated chains were specific for CMV antigens. There were some public TCRs occurring in many donors, but most TCR sequences were rare. Researchers counted 164 TCR beta chains as cytomegalovirus-associated.

The clonotype comes from a man in his thirties or forties in good health and CMV-seropositive. V gene TRBV7-2 combines with J gene TRBJ1-2; 7 bases are shared with TRBD1. Material for sequencing was PBMCs. DNA for the CDR3: TGTGCCAGCAGCTTAGTTCAGGGGGACTATGGCTACACCTTC. Translation: CASSLVQGDYGYTF.